This TCR beta chain was identified in a study of T cells after yellow fever vaccination. As for the study in general: With SMART-Seq v4 Ultra Low Input, the fractions containing low cell numbers were prepared. Broader study findings: Clonotypes appearing in both CD4 and CD8 compartments existed, and their share was small. Post-booster samples contained most primary-vaccination clones (nearly 98% CD4, roughly 88% CD8).

This clonotype was counted at least ten times. Its antigen is not known. With 0 bases removed from V and 6 bases from J, the gap between germline ends came to 14 bases. This CDR3 contains 15 residues. Germline values: CDR1 SGHTA, CDR2 FQGNSA. MiXCR, applied by TCRdb to the 5' RACE reads, yields one record per CDR3 protein. The sample has roughly 170,000 distinct CDR3 sequences; about 6% are singletons. The source material was CD4+ T cells sorted from PBMCs, sampled on the day of the first yellow fever vaccination. This sequence originates from a man aged 18 to 29 who received the YFV17D yellow fever vaccine. The J gene is TRBJ1-1, the V gene TRBV7-2; D perhaps matches TRBD1 (5 bases). The CDR3 loop is CASSLARQGESEAFF. The CDR3 bases are TGTGCCAGCAGCTTAGCGCGCCAAGGGGAGTCTGAAGCTTTCTTT.